These T cell receptor beta chains were read from a single sample in a study of T cells in Graves' hyperthyroidism and ophthalmopathy. TCRdb reprocessed the multiplex PCR reads with MiXCR, giving one entry per CDR3 protein. The sample holds under 350,000 distinct CDR3 sequences, about 17% seen once. Sequencing was done on a sample of blood. These receptors were obtained from an older woman with Graves' ophthalmopathy. Both conserved end residues are part of each CDR3. The D gene is left open where the match is weak. Size values are once, few and many counts, or a class for expanded clones, and some rows have none.

j_call,v_call,clone_size,d_call,cdr3_aa,cdr3_nt
TRBJ2-7,TRBV5-1,-,-,CASSLATDSYEQYF,TGCGCCAGCAGCTTGGCCACCGATTCCTACGAGCAGTACTTC
TRBJ1-6,TRBV27,-,TRBD1,CASSRATTGAQVTSPLHF,TGTGCCAGCAGTCGCGCGACCACAGGGGCGCAGGTAACCTCACCCCTCCACTTT
TRBJ1-5,TRBV6-6,-,-,CVSSRQVSNQPQHF,TGTGTCAGCAGTCGACAGGTTAGCAATCAGCCCCAGCATTTT
TRBJ2-7,TRBV3-1,many,TRBD1,CASSRGQGVDEQYF,TGTGCCAGCAGCCGGGGACAGGGGGTGGACGAGCAGTACTTC
TRBJ2-3,TRBV20-1,many,-,CSAMVGALKVYF,TGCAGTGCTATGGTGGGAGCCTTGAAAGTGTATTTT
TRBJ2-7,TRBV12-3/TRBV12-4,many,-,CASSLVEGYEQYF,TGTGCCAGCAGCCTCGTTGAGGGGTACGAGCAGTACTTC
TRBJ1-5,TRBV20-1,many,-,CSARQDSNQPQHF,TGCAGTGCTAGACAGGATAGCAATCAGCCCCAGCATTTT
TRBJ2-7,TRBV20-1,many,-,CSARRQLYEQYF,TGCAGTGCTAGACGGCAGCTCTACGAGCAGTACTTC
TRBJ1-5,TRBV12-3/TRBV12-4,many,-,CASSSDSPNNQPQHF,TGTGCCAGCAGTTCTGACAGCCCAAACAATCAGCCCCAGCATTTT
TRBJ2-7,TRBV4-1,few,TRBD2,CASSQEGAGVPYEQYF,TGCGCCAGCAGCCAAGAGGGTGCGGGAGTTCCCTACGAGCAGTACTTC
TRBJ1-6,TRBV5-1,-,TRBD1,CASSLEDRGYSPLHF,TGCGCCAGCAGCTTAGAGGACAGGGGCTATTCACCCCTCCACTTT
TRBJ1-2,TRBV5-1,-,-,CASSPPLGGYTF,TGCGCCAGCAGTCCCCCCTTAGGTGGCTACACCTTC
TRBJ2-3,TRBV20-1,many,-,CSARDKEGVPHPDTQYF,TGCAGTGCTAGAGATAAAGAGGGAGTCCCTCACCCAGATACGCAGTATTTT
TRBJ1-6,TRBV7-6,few,-,CASSPQQGMNSPLHF,TGTGCCAGCAGCCCCCAACAGGGTATGAATTCACCCCTCCACTTT
TRBJ2-1,TRBV7-3,few,TRBD2,CASSQIPGTSGYNEQFF,TGTGCCAGCAGTCAAATCCCCGGGACTAGCGGTTACAATGAGCAGTTCTTC
TRBJ2-6,TRBV20-1,-,-,CSARDFRMGASHSGANVLTF,TGCAGTGCTAGAGATTTCCGTATGGGGGCGTCCCACTCTGGGGCCAACGTCCTGACTTTC
TRBJ1-2,TRBV12-3/TRBV12-4,many,-,CASTYTATRGYGYTF,TGTGCCAGCACCTATACGGCAACCCGGGGCTATGGCTACACCTTC
TRBJ1-4,TRBV20-1,few,-,CSLRLATNEKLFF,TGCAGTCTCAGGCTTGCAACTAATGAAAAACTGTTTTTT
TRBJ2-6,TRBV12-3/TRBV12-4,many,-,CASRNPHRVSSGANVLTF,TGTGCCAGCAGGAATCCACACAGGGTTAGCTCTGGGGCCAACGTCCTGACTTTC
TRBJ1-2,TRBV29-1,few,TRBD1,CAVRGQTNYGYTF,TGCGCAGTTAGGGGACAGACTAACTATGGCTACACCTTC
TRBJ2-1,TRBV6-1,few,TRBD2,CASSELLPGTSWSEQFF,TGTGCCAGCAGTGAACTACTTCCCGGGACTAGTTGGTCGGAGCAGTTCTTC
TRBJ2-1,TRBV20-1,-,-,CSASWGGNNEQFF,TGCAGTGCTAGCTGGGGCGGTAACAATGAGCAGTTCTTC
TRBJ1-1,TRBV7-6,many,-,CASSFSTNTEAFF,TGTGCCAGCAGCTTTTCCACGAACACTGAAGCTTTCTTT
TRBJ2-1,TRBV30,-,TRBD2,CAYRTGGLAGEEFF,TGTGCTTATCGCACAGGGGGGCTAGCGGGAGAAGAGTTCTTC
TRBJ2-5,TRBV3-1,-,-,CASAVGVETQYF,TGTGCCAGCGCAGTGGGTGTAGAGACCCAGTACTTC